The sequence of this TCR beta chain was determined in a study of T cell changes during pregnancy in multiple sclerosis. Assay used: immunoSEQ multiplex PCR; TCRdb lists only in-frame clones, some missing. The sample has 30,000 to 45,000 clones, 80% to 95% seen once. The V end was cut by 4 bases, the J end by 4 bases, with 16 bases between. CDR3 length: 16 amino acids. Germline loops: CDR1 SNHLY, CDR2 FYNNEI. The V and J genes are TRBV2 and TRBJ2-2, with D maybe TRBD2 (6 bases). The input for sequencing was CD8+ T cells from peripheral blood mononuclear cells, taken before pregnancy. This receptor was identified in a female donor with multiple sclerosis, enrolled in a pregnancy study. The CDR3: CASSGGSAGFTGELFF. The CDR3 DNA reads TGTGCCAGCAGTGGAGGGTCGGCGGGGTTCACCGGGGAGCTGTTTTTT.